This T cell receptor beta chain was observed in a study of shared clonotypes between healthy human individuals. Study overall: The study enrolled a couple of women and a few men aged 18 to 49.

Germline lookup yields CDR1 GTSNPN and CDR2 SVGIG (reference sequence). CDR3 length equals 12 residues. The V and J ends lost 4 bases and 4 bases, in that order; junction bases with no gene match: 1. Clones were sequenced by immunoSEQ multiplex PCR, and TCRdb holds only the in-frame ones, with some missing. The sample carries approximately 740,000 clones, roughly 70% recorded once. This TCR came from a young woman in good health. The chain combines TRBV30 with TRBJ2-1, with 7 bases aligning to TRBD2. The source material was memory CD4+ T cells sorted from blood. As for subset: CD45RA-negative fraction. CDR3 loop: CAWTSGYNEQFF. CDR3 in DNA: TGTGCCTGGACTAGCGGTTACAATGAGCAGTTCTTC.